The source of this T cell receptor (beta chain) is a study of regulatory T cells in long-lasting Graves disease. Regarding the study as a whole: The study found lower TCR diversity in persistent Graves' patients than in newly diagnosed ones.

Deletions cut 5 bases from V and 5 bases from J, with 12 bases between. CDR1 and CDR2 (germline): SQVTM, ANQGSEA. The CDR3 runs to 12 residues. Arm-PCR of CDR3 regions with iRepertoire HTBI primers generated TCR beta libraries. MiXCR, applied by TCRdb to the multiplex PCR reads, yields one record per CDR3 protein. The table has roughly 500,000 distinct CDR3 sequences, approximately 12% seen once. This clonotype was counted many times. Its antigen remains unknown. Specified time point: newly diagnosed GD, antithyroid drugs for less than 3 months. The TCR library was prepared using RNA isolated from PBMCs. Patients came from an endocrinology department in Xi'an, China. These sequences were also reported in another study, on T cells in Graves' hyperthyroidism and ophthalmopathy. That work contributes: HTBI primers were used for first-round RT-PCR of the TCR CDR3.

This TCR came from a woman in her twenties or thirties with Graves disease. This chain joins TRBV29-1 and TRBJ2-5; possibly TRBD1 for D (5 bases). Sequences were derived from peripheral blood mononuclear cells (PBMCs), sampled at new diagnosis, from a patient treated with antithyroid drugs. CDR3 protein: CSVLTPGETQYF. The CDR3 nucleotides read TGCAGCGTTTTGACACCAGGGGAGACCCAGTACTTC.